The rows below give T cell receptor beta chains drawn from one sample of a study of shared clonotypes between healthy human individuals. TCRdb keeps only in-frame clones here, not all; method: immunoSEQ multiplex PCR. Of about 2.1 million clones in the sample, 90% to 95% are singletons; the top ten hold around 1.7%. Sequenced material: naive CD8+ T cells from PBMCs. These receptors were taken from a man in his late teens or twenties in good health. Some clones in this sample may be carry-over from other donors' samples. Each CDR3 is given with its conserved first and last residue. D genes are given only for firm matches. Expanded clones are given a class, and other clones once, few, many or no size at all.

- - TRBJ2-5 TRBV12-2 TGTCCCAGTCGTCAGAGCGGCCGTCAAGAGACCCAGTACTTC CPSRQSGRQETQYF
- few TRBJ1-5 TRBV28 TGTGCCAGCAGCCCCGCCCCGGGCAATCAGCCCCAGCATTTT CASSPAPGNQPQHF
- - TRBJ1-2 TRBV6-5 TGTGCCAGCAGTTACGCAGGCGGTGAGGGCTACACCTTC CASSYAGGEGYTF
TRBD1 - TRBJ2-1 TRBV30 TGTGCCTGGAGCGGGGACAGTCTTGGCAATGAGCAGTTCTTC CAWSGDSLGNEQFF
- - TRBJ2-5 TRBV11-2 TGTGCCAGCACTCAAATCCGGGGTGTCGAGACCCAGTACTTC CASTQIRGVETQYF
- - TRBJ2-1 TRBV7-6 TGTGCCAGCAGCTTAGGGCGAGGGATCAATGAGCAGTTCTTC CASSLGRGINEQFF
- once TRBJ1-1 TRBV7-9 TGTGCCAGCAGCCCATCCTACACTGAAGCTTTCTTT CASSPSYTEAFF
- - TRBJ2-1 TRBV5-4 TGTGCCAGCAGGGCTCGGGGGGCGCTGGTTGAGGAGCAGTTCTTC CASRARGALVEEQFF
- few TRBJ1-5 TRBV27 TGTGCCAGCAGTTTGGGAGGCTGGGGCAATCAGCCCCAGCATTTT CASSLGGWGNQPQHF
- - TRBJ1-5 TRBV4-1 TGCGCCAGCAGCCAAGGCCAGGGGAATCAGCCCCAGCATTTT CASSQGQGNQPQHF
TRBD2 - TRBJ2-7 TRBV4-3 TGCGCCAGCAGCCAAGGTACTGCTAGCGGTTCCTACGAGCAGTACTTC CASSQGTASGSYEQYF
TRBD2 - TRBJ2-7 TRBV28 TGTGCCAGCAGGCTCGGGACTAGCACTTACTACGAGCAGTACTTC CASRLGTSTYYEQYF